The next 21 T cell receptor beta chains were all read from a single sample in a study of cytomegalovirus exposure and HLA in healthy donors. Produced via immunoSEQ multiplex PCR; TCRdb's table is partial and in-frame only. The table has more than 250,000 clones, about 90% seen once. Sequencing input: PBMCs. All receptors derive from a woman under 40 in good health and CMV-seronegative.

The rearrangement links TRBV2 to TRBJ1-4, with a weak D call TRBD1 (6 bases). This CDR3 has 15 amino acids. Trimming cost V 4 bases and J 3 bases, with 12 bases left between them. Germline lookup yields CDR1 SNHLY and CDR2 FYNNEI. The CDR3 is CASSGAAGANEKLFF. CDR3 DNA: TGTGCCAGCAGTGGAGCGGCAGGGGCTAATGAAAAACTGTTTTTT.

The rearrangement uses TRBV28 and TRBJ1-5; D ambiguous. Germline V gene lookup returns CDR1 MDHEN and CDR2 SYDVKM. Trimming stripped 4 bases from V and 6 bases from J, with 10 bases between. The CDR3 runs 13 residues. DNA of the CDR3: TGTGCCAGCAGTTCCCCACCGGTTCAGCCCCAGCATTTT. Amino acids: CASSSPPVQPQHF.

The chain combines TRBV19 with TRBJ1-1; D is undetermined. Looked up from germline, CDR1 is LNHDA and CDR2 is SQIVND (reference sequence). CDR3 length: 14 amino acids. V lost 3 bases, J lost 3 bases, and 11 bases lay in between. The CDR3 DNA sequence: TGTGCCAGTAGTATTAGTGGCCGGCACACTGAAGCTTTCTTT. Its translation: CASSISGRHTEAFF.

The genes are TRBV25-1 and TRBJ2-7; 9 bases match TRBD1. Germline CDR1 reads MGHDK; CDR2 reads SYGVNS. The CDR3 has 15 residues. V lost 5 bases and J lost 2; bases outside the gene matches: 7. The CDR3 here is CASSTLRTGAYEQYF. The CDR3, as DNA: TGTGCCAGCAGTACCCTCCGGACAGGGGCCTACGAGCAGTACTTC.

The chain combines TRBV28 with TRBJ2-7; D is ambiguous. Between the trimmed V and J ends, which lost 7 bases and 1 base, there was a span of 5 bases. Germline CDR1 is MDHEN and CDR2 is SYDVKM. The CDR3 spans 11 residues. Here the CDR3 DNA reads TGTGCCAGCAAGGCGTCCTACGAGCAGTACTTC. Translated, it gives CASKASYEQYF.

The chain uses TRBV9 and TRBJ2-2; TRBD1 matches at 9 bases. Germline trimming cut 0 bases from V and 1 base from J; bases unmatched to any gene: 7. The germline V gene has CDR1 SGDLS and CDR2 YYNGEE. This CDR3 has 18 residues. The CDR3 here is CASSVEVGGQGNTGELFF. For the CDR3, the DNA is TGTGCCAGCAGCGTAGAAGTGGGGGGACAGGGGAACACCGGGGAGCTGTTTTTT.

The genes are TRBV28 and TRBJ2-2; maybe TRBD1 (7 bases). V lost 0 bases, J lost 5 bases, and 19 bases lay in between. The germline V gene encodes CDR1 MDHEN and CDR2 SYDVKM. The CDR3 contains 18 residues. CDR3 residues: CASSLWFRQGGRTGELFF. The CDR3 DNA sequence: TGTGCCAGCAGTTTATGGTTCCGACAGGGAGGTCGAACCGGGGAGCTGTTTTTT.

This rearrangement joins TRBV28 to TRBJ1-5; no clear D. V was clipped by 8 bases and J by 3 bases, with 11 bases between them. The CDR3 is 13 residues long. Germline CDR1 reads MDHEN; CDR2 reads SYDVKM. CDR3 residues: CASSGHFNQPQHF. The CDR3 DNA sequence: TGTGCCAGCTCAGGCCACTTCAATCAGCCCCAGCATTTT. Full variable domain (outside the CDR3, taken from reference TRBV28 and TRBJ1-5): DVKVTQSSRYLVKRTGEKVFLECVQDMDHENMFWYRQDPGLGLRLIYFSYDVKMKEKGDIPEGYSVSREKKERFSLILESASTNQTSMYLCASSGHFNQPQHFGDGTRLSIL.

This clone was counted a single time. The CDR3 loop is CATSRTRLGTGELFF. The CDR3 bases are TGTGCCACCAGCAGGACTAGACTCGGCACCGGGGAGCTGTTTTTT. The V and J genes are TRBV15 and TRBJ2-2; perhaps TRBD2 as D (6 bases). Germline-derived CDR1 and CDR2 are LNHNV and YYDKDF (reference sequence). The CDR3 sequence is 15 residues long. V was pared by 3 bases and J by 4 bases, with 12 bases between.

This chain uses TRBV29-1 with TRBJ2-1; 9 nucleotides align to TRBD1. This CDR3 comprises 14 residues. V lost 2 bases and J lost 8; bases outside the gene matches: 7. Per the germline V gene, CDR1 is SQVTM and CDR2 is ANQGSEA. The CDR3 DNA reads as TGCAGCGTTGAAACGGGGACAGGGAGTGATGAGCAGTTCTTC. It codes for CSVETGTGSDEQFF.

This sequence joins TRBV6-1 and TRBJ1-2; no clear D gene. The CDR3 runs to 15 residues. Germline lookup yields CDR1 MNHNS and CDR2 SASEGT. The V end was cut by 6 bases, the J end by 1 base, with 15 bases between. In DNA form, the CDR3 reads TGTGCCAGCAGCTTCTCAAGAGCTAGTAACTATGGCTACACCTTC. Protein product: CASSFSRASNYGYTF.

This chain links TRBV6-5 with TRBJ1-2, with 8 bases lining up with TRBD1. J gave up 9 bases and V 6 bases, and 3 bases lay outside the gene matches. The germline V gene encodes CDR1 MNHEY and CDR2 SVGAGI. The CDR3 is 11 residues long. The DNA of the CDR3 is TGTGCCAGCAGGCAGGGGGCACGCTACACCTTC. It translates to CASRQGARYTF.

V is TRBV10-3 and J is TRBJ2-1, with 9 bases matching TRBD1. The CDR3 loop spans 16 amino acids. The V and J ends lost 3 bases and 4 bases, in that order; junction bases with no gene match: 7. Germline assignment: CDR1 ENHRY and CDR2 SYGVKD. CDR3 DNA: TGTGCCATCAGTGATCCGGACAGGGGACAATACAATGAGCAGTTCTTC. Protein: CAISDPDRGQYNEQFF.

J is TRBJ2-2 and V is TRBV27, with D possibly matching TRBD1 (5 bases). The CDR3 loop spans 16 amino acids. V lost 7 bases and J lost 2, with 17 bases in between. Germline assignment: CDR1 MNHEY and CDR2 SMNVEV (reference sequence). The CDR3 bases are TGTGCCAGCACAGCAGGGTCACCCCTTAACACCGGGGAGCTGTTTTTT. Translating it yields CASTAGSPLNTGELFF.

The gene calls are TRBV4-3 and TRBJ2-1; 13 bases align to TRBD2. Germline V gene sequence: CDR1 LGHNA, CDR2 YSLEER. This CDR3 has 16 amino acids. J gave up 7 bases and V 1 base, and 4 bases lay outside the gene matches. As DNA, the CDR3 is TGCGCCAGCAGCCAAGGCACGGGACTAGCGGGAAATGAGCAGTTCTTC. It specifies CASSQGTGLAGNEQFF.

The V call is TRBV25-1, the J call TRBJ1-3, with TRBD1 matching 9 bases. Germline V lookup: CDR1 MGHDK, CDR2 SYGVNS. The CDR3 length is 16 residues. V lost 1 base to trimming and J lost 4 bases; unmatched junction nucleotides: 5. CDR3 loop: CASSESTGGTGNTIYF. The CDR3 nucleotides are TGTGCCAGCAGTGAATCTACAGGGGGCACCGGAAACACCATATATTTT.

The J gene is TRBJ2-3, the V gene TRBV10-3; 8 positions agree with TRBD2. V dropped 2 bases and J dropped 3; count of bases not matched to a gene: 4. CDR1 is ENHRY, CDR2 SYGVKD, per germline. The CDR3 sequence is 15 residues long. The CDR3, as DNA: TGTGCCATCAGTGAGGCGGGAGGTGGGACAGATACGCAGTATTTT. Translation gives CAISEAGGGTDTQYF.

The chain recombines TRBV28 with TRBJ1-1; the D is unclear. CDR3 length: 14 residues. The germline V gene encodes CDR1 MDHEN and CDR2 SYDVKM. V was clipped by 3 bases and J by 4 bases, with 12 bases between them. CDR3 nucleotides: TGTGCCAGCAGTTTTCGCCGGACTAGCACTGAAGCTTTCTTT. Encoded protein: CASSFRRTSTEAFF.

This rearrangement joins TRBV5-1 to TRBJ2-7; TRBD2 matches 9 bases. Germline V gene data show CDR1 as SGHRS and CDR2 as YFSETQ. V dropped 5 bases and J dropped 7; count of bases not matched to a gene: 13. The CDR3 length is 15 residues. CDR3 nucleotides: TGCGCCAGCAGGCTCGATCTAGCGGGGACTAGGGAGCAGTACTTC. As protein: CASRLDLAGTREQYF.

This rearrangement joins TRBV6-5 to TRBJ1-1; D may be TRBD1 (5 bases). Germline CDR1 is MNHEY and CDR2 is SVGAGI. Trimming took 2 bases from V and 3 from J, leaving 10 bases between them. The CDR3 totals 14 residues. CDR3 amino acids: CASSYGDSDTEAFF. As DNA, the CDR3 is TGTGCCAGCAGTTACGGGGACTCGGACACTGAAGCTTTCTTT.

The rearrangement links TRBV11-2 to TRBJ2-1; no firm D call. The CDR3 length is 15 residues. Germline values: CDR1 SGHAT, CDR2 FQNNGV. V dropped 0 bases and J dropped 2 bases, with 8 bases sitting between them. The CDR3 region has the DNA TGTGCCAGCAGCTTAGATTCCAAGCCCTACAATGAGCAGTTCTTC. This sequence encodes CASSLDSKPYNEQFF.